This T cell receptor (beta chain) came from a study of CD8+ T cells in alopecia areata. Study information: Patients in the treated group were given tofacitinib by mouth, 5 to 10 mg twice a day.

In germline, CDR1 is GTSNPN, CDR2 SVGIG (reference sequence). The J segment lost 6 bases and the V segment lost 1 base, leaving 6 bases of the junction unmatched. CDR3 length equals 13 residues. For this clone: The antigen is not known.

RNA, once extracted, was reverse transcribed into cDNA for use as the sequencing template. Sequencing used immunoSEQ multiplex PCR; TCRdb keeps in-frame clones, though not all of them. This table has about 210,000 clones, 40% to 55% appearing once. Specified treatment: oral pan-JAK inhibitor, 5-10 mg twice daily. Study findings and constraints: Scalp clonality and expanded CD8+ clones among the top 100 fell significantly with tofacitinib.

The source is a human donor with alopecia areata. This chain links TRBV30 with TRBJ2-7; 7 nucleotides match TRBD1. The material sequenced was CD4+ T cells sorted from blood, taken between weeks 36 and 40, from a patient treated with tofacitinib. CDR3 coding DNA: TGTGCCTGGAGTGAGACAGGGTCGGGCGAGCAGTACTTC. It encodes CAWSETGSGEQYF.